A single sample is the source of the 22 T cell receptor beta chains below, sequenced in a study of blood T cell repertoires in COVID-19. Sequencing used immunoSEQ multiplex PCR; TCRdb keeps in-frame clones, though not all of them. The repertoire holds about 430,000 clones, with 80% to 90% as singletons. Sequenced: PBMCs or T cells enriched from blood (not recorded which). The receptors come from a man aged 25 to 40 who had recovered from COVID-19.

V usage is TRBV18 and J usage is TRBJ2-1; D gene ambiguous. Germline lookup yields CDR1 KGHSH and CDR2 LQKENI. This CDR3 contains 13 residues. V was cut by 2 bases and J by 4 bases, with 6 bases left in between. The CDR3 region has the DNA TGTGCCAGCTCACCAAAGGAGTACAATGAGCAGTTCTTC. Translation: CASSPKEYNEQFF.

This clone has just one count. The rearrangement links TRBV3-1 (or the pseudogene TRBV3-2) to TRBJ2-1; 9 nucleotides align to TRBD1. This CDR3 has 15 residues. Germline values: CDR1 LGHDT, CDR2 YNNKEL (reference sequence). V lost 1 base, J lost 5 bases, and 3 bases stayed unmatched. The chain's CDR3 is CASSQGDRVHNEQFF. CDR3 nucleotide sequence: TGTGCCAGCAGCCAAGGGGACAGGGTCCACAATGAGCAGTTCTTC.

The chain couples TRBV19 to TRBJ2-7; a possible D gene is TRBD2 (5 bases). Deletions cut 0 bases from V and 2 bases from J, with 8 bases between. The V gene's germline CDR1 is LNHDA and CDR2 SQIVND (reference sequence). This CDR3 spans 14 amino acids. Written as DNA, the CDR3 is TGTGCCAGTAGTATAGATCCGGGAACCTACGAGCAGTACTTC. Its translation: CASSIDPGTYEQYF.

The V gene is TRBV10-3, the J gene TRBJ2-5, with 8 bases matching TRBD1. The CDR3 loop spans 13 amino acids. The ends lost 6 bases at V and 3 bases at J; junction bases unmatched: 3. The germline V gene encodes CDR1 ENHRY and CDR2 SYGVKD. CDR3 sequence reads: CAIRPTGEETQYF. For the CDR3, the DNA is TGTGCCATCAGGCCGACAGGGGAAGAGACCCAGTACTTC.

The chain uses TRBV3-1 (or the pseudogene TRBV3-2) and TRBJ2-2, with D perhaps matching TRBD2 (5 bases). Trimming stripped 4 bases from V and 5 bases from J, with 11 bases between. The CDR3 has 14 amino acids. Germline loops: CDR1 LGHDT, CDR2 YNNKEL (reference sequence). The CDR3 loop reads CASSLGLGTGELFF. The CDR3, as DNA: TGTGCCAGCAGCCTAGGACTGGGAACCGGGGAGCTGTTTTTT.

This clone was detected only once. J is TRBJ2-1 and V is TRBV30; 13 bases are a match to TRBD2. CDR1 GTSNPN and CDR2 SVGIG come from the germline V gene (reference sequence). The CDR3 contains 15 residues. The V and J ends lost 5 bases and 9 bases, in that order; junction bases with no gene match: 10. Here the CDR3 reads CAWSQGLAGVSEQFF. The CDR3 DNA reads TGTGCCTGGTCCCAAGGACTAGCGGGAGTATCTGAGCAGTTCTTC.

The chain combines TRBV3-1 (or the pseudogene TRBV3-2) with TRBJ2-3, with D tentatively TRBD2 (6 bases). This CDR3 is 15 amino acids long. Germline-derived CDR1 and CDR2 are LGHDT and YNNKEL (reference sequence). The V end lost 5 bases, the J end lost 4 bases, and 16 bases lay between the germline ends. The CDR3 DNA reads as TGTGCCAGCAGCTCGGGACTTCTGGGCCCAGATACGCAGTATTTT. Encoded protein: CASSSGLLGPDTQYF.

The CDR3 protein is CASSARSLAGGPSNEQFF. CDR3 in DNA: TGTGCCAGCAGCGCCCGCTCTTTAGCGGGAGGGCCATCGAATGAGCAGTTCTTC. The chain has TRBV27 and TRBJ2-1; 11 nucleotides line up with TRBD2. With V trimmed by 6 bases and J by 7 bases, 17 bases remained unmatched. CDR1 and CDR2 (germline): MNHEY, SMNVEV (reference sequence). The CDR3 length is 18 residues.

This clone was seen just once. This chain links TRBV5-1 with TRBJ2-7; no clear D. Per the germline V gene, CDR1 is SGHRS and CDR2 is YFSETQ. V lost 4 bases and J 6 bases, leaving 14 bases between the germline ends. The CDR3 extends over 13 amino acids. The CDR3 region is CASSALSSSEQYF. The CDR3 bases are TGCGCCAGCAGCGCTTTGAGTTCGAGCGAGCAGTACTTC.

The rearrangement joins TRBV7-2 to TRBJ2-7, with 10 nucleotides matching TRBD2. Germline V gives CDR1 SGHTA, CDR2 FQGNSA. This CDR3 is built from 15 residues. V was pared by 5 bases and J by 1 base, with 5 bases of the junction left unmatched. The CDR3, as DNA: TGTGCCAGCAGCCCTAGCGGGAGAAGGTCCTACGAGCAGTACTTC. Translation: CASSPSGRRSYEQYF.

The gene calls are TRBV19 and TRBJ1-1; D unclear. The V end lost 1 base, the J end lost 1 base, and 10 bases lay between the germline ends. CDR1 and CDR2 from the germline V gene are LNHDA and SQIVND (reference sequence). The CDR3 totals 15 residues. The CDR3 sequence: CASSIGSGSNTEAFF. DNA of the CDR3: TGTGCCAGTAGTATAGGATCAGGATCGAACACTGAAGCTTTCTTT.

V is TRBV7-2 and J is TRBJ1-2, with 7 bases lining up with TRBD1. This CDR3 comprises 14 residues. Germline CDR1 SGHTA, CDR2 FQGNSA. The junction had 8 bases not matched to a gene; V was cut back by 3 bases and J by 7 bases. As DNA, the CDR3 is TGTGCCAGCAGCTTCCAGGGGGGTATCAGTGGCTACACCTTC. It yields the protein CASSFQGGISGYTF. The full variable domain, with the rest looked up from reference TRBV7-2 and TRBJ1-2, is GAGVSQSPSNKVTEKGKDVELRCDPISGHTALYWYRQSLGQGLEFLIYFQGNSAPDKSGLPSDRFSAERTGGSVSTLTIQRTQQEDSAVYLCASSFQGGISGYTFGSGTRLTVV.

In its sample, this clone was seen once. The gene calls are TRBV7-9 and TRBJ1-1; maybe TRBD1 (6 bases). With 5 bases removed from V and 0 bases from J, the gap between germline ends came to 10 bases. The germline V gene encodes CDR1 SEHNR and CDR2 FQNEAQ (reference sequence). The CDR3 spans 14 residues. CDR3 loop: CASSPGTLNTEAFF. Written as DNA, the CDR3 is TGTGCCAGCAGCCCCGGGACATTGAACACTGAAGCTTTCTTT.

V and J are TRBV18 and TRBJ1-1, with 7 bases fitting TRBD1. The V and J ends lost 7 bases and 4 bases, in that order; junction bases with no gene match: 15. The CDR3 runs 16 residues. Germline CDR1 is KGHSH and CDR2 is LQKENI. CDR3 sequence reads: CASLLGTEVASTEAFF. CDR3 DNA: TGTGCCAGCTTACTCGGGACAGAAGTGGCGAGCACTGAAGCTTTCTTT.

This CDR3 reads CASSLQGLPLHF. The CDR3 region has the DNA TGTGCCAGCAGTTTACAGGGGTTACCCCTCCACTTT. The chain combines TRBV12-3 or TRBV12-4 with TRBJ1-6; possible D gene TRBD1, 6 bases. V was pared by 2 bases and J by 12 bases, with 8 bases between. There are 12 residues in the CDR3.

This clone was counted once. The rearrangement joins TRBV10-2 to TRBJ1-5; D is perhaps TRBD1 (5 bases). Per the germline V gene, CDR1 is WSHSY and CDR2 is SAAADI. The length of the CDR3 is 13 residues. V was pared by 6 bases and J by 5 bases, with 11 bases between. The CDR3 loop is CASRRTLDQPQHF. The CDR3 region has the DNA TGCGCCAGCAGGAGGACACTTGATCAGCCCCAGCATTTT.

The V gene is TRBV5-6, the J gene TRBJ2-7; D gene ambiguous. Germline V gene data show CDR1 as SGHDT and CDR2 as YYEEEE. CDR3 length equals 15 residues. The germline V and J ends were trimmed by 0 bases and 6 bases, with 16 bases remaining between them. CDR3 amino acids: CASSLGLQRTSEQYF. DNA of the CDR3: TGTGCCAGCAGCTTGGGTTTACAGAGAACCTCCGAGCAGTACTTC.

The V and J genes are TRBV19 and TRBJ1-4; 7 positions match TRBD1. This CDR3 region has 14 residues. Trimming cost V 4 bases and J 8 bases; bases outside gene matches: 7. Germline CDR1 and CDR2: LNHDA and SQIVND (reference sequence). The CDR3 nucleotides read TGTGCCAGTAGTAGAGACAGGGTCGGAGAAAAACTGTTTTTT. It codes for CASSRDRVGEKLFF.

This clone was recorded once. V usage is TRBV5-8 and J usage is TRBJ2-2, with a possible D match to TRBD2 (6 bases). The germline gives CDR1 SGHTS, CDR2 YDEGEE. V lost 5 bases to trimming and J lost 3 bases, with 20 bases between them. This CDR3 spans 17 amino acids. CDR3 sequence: CASSLIPGSADTGELFF. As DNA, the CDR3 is TGTGCCAGCAGTCTGATTCCCGGGAGCGCGGACACCGGGGAGCTGTTTTTT.

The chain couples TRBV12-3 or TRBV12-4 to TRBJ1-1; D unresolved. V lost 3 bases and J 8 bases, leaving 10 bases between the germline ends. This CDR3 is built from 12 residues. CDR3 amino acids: CASSFSPTEAFF. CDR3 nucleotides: TGTGCCAGCAGTTTTTCCCCCACAGAAGCTTTCTTT.

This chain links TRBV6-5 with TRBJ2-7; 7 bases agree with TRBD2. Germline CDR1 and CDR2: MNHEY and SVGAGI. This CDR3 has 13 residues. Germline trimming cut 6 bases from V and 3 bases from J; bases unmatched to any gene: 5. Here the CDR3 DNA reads TGTGCCAGCAGCCTGGGGGGGTTCTACGAGCAGTACTTC. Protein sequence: CASSLGGFYEQYF.

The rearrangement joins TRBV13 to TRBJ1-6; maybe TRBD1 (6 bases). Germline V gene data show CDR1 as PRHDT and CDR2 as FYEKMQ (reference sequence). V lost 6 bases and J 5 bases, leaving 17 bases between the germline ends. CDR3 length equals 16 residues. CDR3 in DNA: TGTGCCAGCAGGAATACTCAGGGGCAACATAATTCACCCCTCCACTTT. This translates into CASRNTQGQHNSPLHF.